This entry lists 15 T cell receptor beta chains sequenced from one sample in a study of blood T cell repertoires in COVID-19. Clones were read by immunoSEQ multiplex PCR, and TCRdb kept only the in-frame ones, dropping some. The data hold under 250,000 clones, with under 90% observed a single time. Input material: peripheral blood. Every receptor here comes from an elderly woman with acute or convalescent COVID-19.

This sequence joins TRBV4-2 and TRBJ1-3; 9 nucleotides agree with TRBD1. The ends lost 5 bases at V and 2 bases at J; junction bases unmatched: 7. CDR3 length: 16 residues. Germline V gene lookup returns CDR1 LGHNA and CDR2 YNFKEQ. As DNA, the CDR3 is TGTGCCAGCAGCTCTCAAAGACAGGGGGCTGGAAACACCATATATTTT. It yields the protein CASSSQRQGAGNTIYF.

In this sample, this clone turned up a few times. The chain carries TRBV6-5 and TRBJ2-5; 7 nucleotides line up with TRBD1. V lost 6 bases and J lost 2; bases outside the gene matches: 9. The CDR3 has 15 amino acids. Germline CDR1 and CDR2: MNHEY and SVGAGI. CDR3: CASSLRGTVQETQYF. Written as DNA, the CDR3 is TGTGCCAGCAGCCTAAGGGGGACAGTTCAAGAGACCCAGTACTTC.

The chain recombines TRBV7-2 with TRBJ1-4, with D possibly being TRBD1 (5 bases). The V end lost 8 bases, the J end lost 8 bases, and 18 bases lay between the germline ends. Germline-derived CDR1 and CDR2 are SGHTA and FQGNSA. CDR3 length: 14 residues. The CDR3 sequence: CASRQGRVGEKLFF. CDR3 nucleotides: TGTGCCAGCCGCCAGGGCAGGGTAGGCGAAAAACTGTTTTTT.

The V call is TRBV5-5, the J call TRBJ1-5; D call uncertain. Between the trimmed V and J ends, which lost 5 bases and 4 bases, there was a span of 13 bases. Germline lookup yields CDR1 SGHKS and CDR2 YYEKEE (reference sequence). This CDR3 is built from 14 residues. The CDR3 DNA sequence: TGTGCCAGCAGTCTTGGCAGGCAGAATCAGCCCCAGCATTTT. Translated, it gives CASSLGRQNQPQHF.

The chain links TRBV5-1 to TRBJ1-1, with a tentative D call TRBD1 (5 bases). Germline CDR1 and CDR2: SGHRS and YFSETQ. Between the trimmed V and J ends, which lost 4 bases and 6 bases, there was a span of 13 bases. This CDR3 contains 13 residues. The CDR3 DNA reads TGCGCCAGCAGCCCCGGACACCGCGCTGAAGCTTTCTTT. It is translated as CASSPGHRAEAFF.

The chain carries TRBV19 and TRBJ2-7, with TRBD2 identical over 7 bases. V shed 6 bases, J shed 4 bases, and the junction held 9 bases outside the gene matches. This CDR3 region has 14 residues. CDR1 is LNHDA, CDR2 SQIVND, per germline (reference sequence). The DNA for the CDR3 is TGTGCCAGTAGCCCCAGAGAGCGGGAATACGAGCAGTACTTC. It is translated as CASSPREREYEQYF.

The V and J genes are TRBV6-5 and TRBJ2-5; TRBD1 matches at 10 bases. The CDR3 has 14 amino acids. Germline CDR1 reads MNHEY; CDR2 reads SVGAGI. After removal of 7 bases from V and 7 bases from J, the junction contained 9 bases not matched to a gene. In nucleotides, the CDR3 is TGTGCCAGCAACCCAGGGGACAGGGGATGGACCCAGTACTTC. Protein product: CASNPGDRGWTQYF.

V gene TRBV6-5 combines with J gene TRBJ1-1; unclear D gene. CDR3 length equals 15 residues. Germline loops: CDR1 MNHEY, CDR2 SVGAGI. V lost 0 bases and J 3 bases, leaving 11 bases between the germline ends. The CDR3 spells CASSYSLSRDTEAFF. In DNA form, the CDR3 reads TGTGCCAGCAGTTACTCGTTATCACGGGACACTGAAGCTTTCTTT.

The rearrangement joins TRBV5-1 to TRBJ1-6; D not certain. CDR3 length: 16 residues. The germline V gene encodes CDR1 SGHRS and CDR2 YFSETQ. Trimming cost V 0 bases and J 9 bases, with 16 bases left between them. The CDR3 region has the DNA TGCGCCAGCAGCTTGGCCTGGGGAGGGTCGAGTTCACCCCTCCACTTT. Its translation is CASSLAWGGSSSPLHF.

The genes are TRBV4-2 and TRBJ1-2, with a weak D call TRBD1 (5 bases). Trimming removed 3 bases from V and 5 bases from J, with 22 bases in between. CDR1 and CDR2 (germline): LGHNA, YNFKEQ. This CDR3 is 17 amino acids long. CDR3 DNA: TGTGCCAGCAGCCATCCCCCGGGGGGGTCCCTCTGGTATGGCTACACCTTC. Protein: CASSHPPGGSLWYGYTF.

The chain links TRBV27 to TRBJ1-3; D unresolved. The V gene lost 0 bases and the J gene lost 0 bases, with 6 bases spanning the gap. Germline V gene sequence: CDR1 MNHEY, CDR2 SMNVEV (reference sequence). The CDR3 covers 15 residues. The CDR3 DNA reads TGTGCCAGCAGTTTATCGCGGGACTCTGGAAACACCATATATTTT. Protein product: CASSLSRDSGNTIYF.

The CDR3 loop reads CASSPGGGSIQYF. As DNA, the CDR3 is TGTGCCAGCAGCCCCGGGGGTGGGAGCATTCAGTACTTC. The gene calls are TRBV28 and TRBJ2-4; D may be TRBD2 (6 bases). V lost 6 bases and J 9 bases, leaving 15 bases between the germline ends. This CDR3 is 13 amino acids long. The germline gives CDR1 MDHEN, CDR2 SYDVKM.

The chain is built from TRBV7-2 and TRBJ1-2; 9 nucleotides match TRBD1. Trimming at V came to 2 bases and at J to 4 bases, leaving 8 bases not matched to a gene. CDR1 SGHTA and CDR2 FQGNSA come from the germline V gene. The CDR3 is made up of 16 amino acids. The CDR3 reads CASSLSGTGIVYGYTF. The CDR3 bases are TGTGCCAGCAGCTTATCCGGGACAGGGATCGTCTATGGCTACACCTTC.

Here the CDR3 reads CASSVSDREKLFF. CDR3 nucleotide sequence: TGTGCCAGCAGTGTATCGGACAGAGAAAAACTGTTTTTT. The rearrangement links TRBV28 to TRBJ1-4, with D tentatively TRBD1 (6 bases). V lost 5 bases and J lost 8, with 12 bases in between. The CDR3 is made up of 13 amino acids. In germline, CDR1 is MDHEN, CDR2 SYDVKM.

V is TRBV5-1 and J is TRBJ2-7, with D maybe TRBD2 (5 bases). Trimming cost V 0 bases and J 5 bases, with 15 bases left between them. CDR3 length equals 15 residues. In germline, CDR1 is SGHRS, CDR2 YFSETQ. DNA for the CDR3: TGCGCCAGCAGCTTGGGAGGGCTGCCCGTCGACGAGCAGTACTTC. Translated: CASSLGGLPVDEQYF.